Each of the 2 T cell receptor beta chains below was sequenced from the same sample in a study of regulatory T cells in long-lasting Graves disease. Arm-PCR of CDR3 regions with iRepertoire HTBI primers generated TCR beta libraries. Using its own MiXCR run on the multiplex PCR reads, TCRdb lists one record per CDR3 protein. Among 430,000 or so distinct CDR3 sequences listed, about 21% were seen once. Noted time point: persistent/refractory GD, antithyroid drugs over 5 years with positive TRAb. Construction of the TCR library relied on RNA isolated from PBMCs. Here the sequenced sample was peripheral blood mononuclear cells (PBMCs), taken when the disease was refractory, from a patient treated with antithyroid drugs. The receptors derive from a female donor with Graves disease.

The J gene is TRBJ1-1, the V gene TRBV5-1, with TRBD1 identical over 7 bases. CDR1 and CDR2 (germline): SGHRS, YFSETQ. V gave up 1 base and J gave up 1 base; unmatched junction bases: 10. The CDR3 is 17 amino acids. Here the CDR3 DNA reads TGCGCCAGCAGCTTGCTGTTATCCACAGGGGCGAACACTGAAGCTTTCTTT. Its translation is CASSLLLSTGANTEAFF.

This chain links TRBV2 with TRBJ1-5; perhaps TRBD1 as D (6 bases). Germline loops: CDR1 SNHLY, CDR2 FYNNEI. The CDR3 has 18 amino acids. V lost 6 bases and J lost 7, with 28 bases in between. CDR3 DNA: TGTGCCAGCAGAGACCGGACAGACACCAACCATAAGTTCCAGCCCCAGCATTTT. The encoded protein is CASRDRTDTNHKFQPQHF.